A single sample is the source of the 3 T cell receptor beta chains below, sequenced in a study of shared clonotypes between healthy human individuals. Sequencing was performed with immunoSEQ multiplex PCR; in TCRdb, only in-frame clones are kept and a portion is missing. In the table there are 550,000 to 700,000 clones, roughly 73% of which are singletons. The sequenced sample was memory CD4+ T cells sorted from blood. Subset defined: CD45RA-negative fraction. Source of these receptors: a woman in her twenties or thirties in good health.

Written as DNA, the CDR3 is TGTGCCAGCAGCTCAGGGGGAGTCTCTAGCACAGATACGCAGTATTTT. Its translation: CASSSGGVSSTDTQYF. This rearrangement joins TRBV11-3 to TRBJ2-3; 7 positions match TRBD1. Germline V gene lookup returns CDR1 SGHNT and CDR2 YENEEA. This CDR3 spans 16 amino acids. J was trimmed by 0 bases and V by 4 bases; bases with no gene match: 7.

The chain joins TRBV2 to TRBJ2-5; tentatively, D is TRBD1 or TRBD2 (5 bases each). CDR1 and CDR2 from the germline V gene are SNHLY and FYNNEI. This CDR3 is 13 amino acids long. V was pared by 7 bases and J by 5 bases, with 14 bases between. Written as DNA, the CDR3 is TGTGCCAGCAAAAGGACATGGGGGGAGACCCAGTACTTC. It encodes CASKRTWGETQYF. Combining the CDR3 with reference TRBV2 and TRBJ2-5 gives the whole variable domain EPEVTQTPSHQVTQMGQEVILRCVPISNHLYFYWYRQILGQKVEFLVSFYNNEISEKSEIFDDQFSVERPDGSNFTLKIRSTKLEDSAMYFCASKRTWGETQYFGPGTRLLVL.

Comment on this clone: A read error may be the cause here, since a much bigger clone is one base away. This chain uses TRBV29-1 with TRBJ2-6; maybe TRBD1 (5 bases). The V gene's germline CDR1 is SQVTM and CDR2 ANQGSEA. V was pared by 4 bases and J by 2 bases, with 6 bases between. This CDR3 contains 13 residues. CDR3 residues: CSVVGAGANVLTF. In nucleotides, the CDR3 is TGCAGCGTTGTAGGGGCTGGGGCCAACGTCCTGACTTTC.